These 19 T cell receptor beta chains originate from one sample sequenced in a study of sequential checkpoint blockade in melanoma. This sample's treatment: randomized to nivolumab then ipilimumab (arm A) or the reverse (arm B). Assay: immunoSEQ multiplex PCR; the TCRdb copy retains only in-frame clones and omits some. The sample has roughly 10,000 clones, about three fifths seen once. Sequenced here: CD8+ T cells sorted from blood (inferred from file names), sampled from a patient given nivolumab and ipilimumab in sequence. All receptors come from a human donor with melanoma.

This chain connects TRBV4-1 to TRBJ2-7; maybe TRBD2 (6 bases). This CDR3 is 13 amino acids long. Looked up from germline, CDR1 is MGHRA and CDR2 is YSYEKL. Trimming pared 0 bases from V and 6 bases from J, leaving 9 bases between. The CDR3 DNA sequence: TGCGCCAGCAGCCAAGAAGGCGGGATCGAGCAGTACTTC. This translates into CASSQEGGIEQYF.

The sample holds one count of this clone. The V gene is TRBV9, the J gene TRBJ2-2; no clear D gene. Looked up from germline, CDR1 is SGDLS and CDR2 is YYNGEE. This CDR3 contains 15 residues. The V gene lost 4 bases and the J gene lost 1 base, with 11 bases spanning the gap. The CDR3 sequence is CASSPPDLNTGELFF. Here the CDR3 DNA reads TGTGCCAGCAGCCCTCCCGACTTGAACACCGGGGAGCTGTTTTTT.

The CDR3 DNA follows: TGTGCCAGCAGTCCCCTAGCGGGAGTAGCCGGGGAGCTGTTTTTT. This codes for CASSPLAGVAGELFF. V and J are TRBV28 and TRBJ2-2, with 10 bases identical to TRBD2. The V and J ends lost 5 bases and 6 bases, in that order; junction bases with no gene match: 6. CDR3 length: 15 amino acids. CDR1 MDHEN and CDR2 SYDVKM come from the germline V gene.

This chain connects TRBV4-3 to TRBJ2-2; D call uncertain. V gave up 1 base and J gave up 4 bases, with 13 bases separating them. The CDR3 has 16 amino acids. The germline V gene has CDR1 LGHNA and CDR2 YSLEER. CDR3 coding DNA: TGCGCCAGCAGCCAAGTAAGGTCGTCGGGCACCGGGGAGCTGTTTTTT. Its protein is CASSQVRSSGTGELFF.

The CDR3 sequence is CASSLGENTEAFF. In DNA form, the CDR3 reads TGTGCCAGCAGCCTAGGGGAGAACACTGAAGCTTTCTTT. The rearrangement joins TRBV5-4 to TRBJ1-1; tentative D call: TRBD1 (5 bases). CDR1 and CDR2 from the germline V gene are SGHNT and YYREEE (reference sequence). V gave up 4 bases and J gave up 1 base, with 8 bases separating them. The CDR3 has 13 amino acids.

By share, this clone counts as medium-sized (0.01 to 0.1%). This chain links TRBV19 with TRBJ1-2; 7 bases map to TRBD1. Germline CDR1 reads LNHDA; CDR2 reads SQIVND (reference sequence). V dropped 7 bases and J dropped 4; count of bases not matched to a gene: 15. The CDR3 contains 16 residues. The CDR3 DNA follows: TGTGCCAGTACTATGACTTGGGACAGCTTCCGCTATGGCTACACCTTC. It specifies CASTMTWDSFRYGYTF.

This clone was counted between two and nine times. The chain employs TRBV7-9 and TRBJ1-2, with D possibly matching TRBD1 (6 bases). Germline values: CDR1 SEHNR, CDR2 FQNEAQ (reference sequence). The V gene lost 5 bases and the J gene lost 0 bases, with 13 bases spanning the gap. The CDR3 is 15 residues long. CDR3 protein: CASSLLDSANYGYTF. The CDR3 coding sequence is TGTGCCAGCAGCCTACTGGACAGTGCTAACTATGGCTACACCTTC.

This clone was counted a few times. This chain connects TRBV19 to TRBJ1-3; D not resolved. With 0 bases removed from V and 2 bases from J, the gap between germline ends came to 2 bases. The CDR3 has 13 residues. From germline, CDR1 is LNHDA and CDR2 SQIVND (reference sequence). The CDR3 protein is CASSIDTGNTIYF. The CDR3 DNA is TGTGCCAGTAGTATAGATACTGGAAACACCATATATTTT.

This sequence joins TRBV2 and TRBJ1-5, with TRBD1 matching over 8 bases. The CDR3 is made up of 17 amino acids. Germline V gives CDR1 SNHLY, CDR2 FYNNEI. With V trimmed by 6 bases and J by 0 bases, 10 bases remained unmatched. The CDR3 DNA reads as TGTGCCAGCAGGGCCCCGGGACAGGTGCATAGCAATCAGCCCCAGCATTTT. Translation: CASRAPGQVHSNQPQHF. The full variable domain, its missing parts supplied by reference TRBV2 and TRBJ1-5, is EPEVTQTPSHQVTQMGQEVILRCVPISNHLYFYWYRQILGQKVEFLVSFYNNEISEKSEIFDDQFSVERPDGSNFTLKIRSTKLEDSAMYFCASRAPGQVHSNQPQHFGDGTRLSIL.

The table lists this clone with a few counts. V and J are TRBV27 and TRBJ1-5; 7 bases are shared with TRBD1. Germline V lookup: CDR1 MNHEY, CDR2 SMNVEV (reference sequence). Germline trimming cut 6 bases from V and 5 bases from J; bases unmatched to any gene: 7. The CDR3 spans 14 residues. The CDR3 DNA reads as TGTGCCAGCAGGGACAGGTCCTTGGATCAGCCCCAGCATTTT. It is translated as CASRDRSLDQPQHF.

This CDR3 reads CASSSTQVAYEQYF. The CDR3 DNA reads as TGTGCCAGCAGTTCGACCCAGGTGGCCTACGAGCAGTACTTC. The chain combines TRBV27 with TRBJ2-7; no clear D. V was trimmed by 4 bases and J by 2 bases, leaving 12 bases between them. CDR3 size: 14 residues. The V gene's germline CDR1 is MNHEY and CDR2 SMNVEV (reference sequence).

The chain joins TRBV7-9 to TRBJ1-1, with D possibly matching TRBD1 (6 bases). CDR3 length: 15 amino acids. Trimming took 5 bases from V and 2 from J, leaving 15 bases between them. Germline V gives CDR1 SEHNR, CDR2 FQNEAQ (reference sequence). In DNA form, the CDR3 reads TGTGCCAGCAGCATAGACTGGGGGCTAAACACTGAAGCTTTCTTT. This gives the protein CASSIDWGLNTEAFF.

By sample share, this clone is medium-sized. The chain uses TRBV28 and TRBJ1-3; a weak D match, TRBD1 (5 bases). The CDR3 has 16 residues. V dropped 5 bases and J dropped 0 bases, with 14 bases sitting between them. Germline V CDR1 and CDR2: MDHEN, SYDVKM. DNA of the CDR3: TGTGCCAGCAGTCTGAGACAGATTATCTCTGGAAACACCATATATTTT. Translating gives CASSLRQIISGNTIYF.

This rearrangement joins TRBV14 to TRBJ1-2, with unresolved D. Germline CDR1 and CDR2: SGHDN and FVKESK. Trimming removed 0 bases from V and 3 bases from J, with 11 bases in between. There are 15 residues in the CDR3. CDR3 DNA: TGTGCCAGCAGCCAAGACTCCGTCGGGGACTATGGCTACACCTTC. Translated: CASSQDSVGDYGYTF.

The rearrangement links TRBV19 to TRBJ1-5; D perhaps matches TRBD1 (5 bases). Deletions cut 1 base from V and 11 bases from J, with 15 bases between. Germline V gene lookup returns CDR1 LNHDA and CDR2 SQIVND (reference sequence). This CDR3 has 14 residues. The CDR3 reads CASSIVGGGEAQHF. The CDR3, as DNA: TGTGCCAGTAGTATAGTCGGGGGGGGTGAGGCCCAGCATTTT.

The gene calls are TRBV30 and TRBJ1-1, with D possibly matching TRBD1 (6 bases). The CDR3 consists of 13 residues. Trimming cost V 4 bases and J 7 bases, with 16 bases left between them. Looked up from germline, CDR1 is GTSNPN and CDR2 is SVGIG (reference sequence). CDR3 loop: CAWNQGLGGEAFF. In nucleotides, the CDR3 is TGTGCCTGGAATCAGGGTTTAGGGGGTGAAGCTTTCTTT.

Comments on this clone: The junction shows a germline mismatch at one end, possibly a read error. The chain has TRBV6-1 and TRBJ2-7; D perhaps matches TRBD1 (6 bases). The CDR3 contains 13 residues. Germline CDR1 reads MNHNS; CDR2 reads SASEGT. CDR3 in amino acids: CASSDQGWYERYF. The CDR3 region has the DNA TGTGCCAGCAGTGACCAGGGGTGGTACGAGCGGTACTTC.

The chain uses TRBV7-2 and TRBJ2-7, with a weak D call TRBD2 (5 bases). The CDR3 totals 13 residues. The ends were cut back, 1 base at V and 5 bases at J, with 9 bases in the middle. CDR1 is SGHTA and CDR2 is FQGNSA in the germline V gene. The CDR3 DNA follows: TGTGCCAGCAGCTTAGTGTCCGGGGACGAGCAGTACTTC. Protein: CASSLVSGDEQYF. The full variable domain, with the rest looked up from reference TRBV7-2 and TRBJ2-7, is GAGVSQSPSNKVTEKGKDVELRCDPISGHTALYWYRQSLGQGLEFLIYFQGNSAPDKSGLPSDRFSAERTGGSVSTLTIQRTQQEDSAVYLCASSLVSGDEQYFGPGTRLTVT.

This clone was counted a few times. Since a far larger clone is one base different, this is likely a read error. The genes are TRBV15 and TRBJ2-5, with D perhaps matching TRBD2 (5 bases). Judging by the DNA end, TRBJ2-7 fits better; the J call may be wrong. Germline V lookup: CDR1 LNHNV, CDR2 YYDKDF (reference sequence). The CDR3 consists of 15 residues. This CDR3 is CANSRDASIAYEQYF. In DNA form, the CDR3 reads TGTGCCAACAGCAGAGATGCTAGCATCGCATACGAGCAGTACTTC.